The next 5 T cell receptor beta chains were all read from a single sample in a study of cytomegalovirus exposure and HLA in healthy donors. The table came from immunoSEQ multiplex PCR; TCRdb's copy has only in-frame clones and leaves some out. Counted here are roughly 200,000 clones, approximately 83% occurring once; the ten biggest clones make up 2.8%. Sequenced sample: PBMCs. These receptors came from a woman younger than 30 in good health and CMV-seropositive.

CDR3 nucleotides: TGTGCCAGCAGGACAATCGGACAGTTGGAGAACATTCAGTACTTC. Protein: CASRTIGQLENIQYF. The chain uses TRBV6-6 and TRBJ2-4, with D perhaps matching TRBD1 (6 bases). Germline CDR1 and CDR2: MNHNY and SVGAGI (reference sequence). The CDR3 is made up of 15 amino acids. Trimming stripped 6 bases from V and 7 bases from J, with 19 bases between.

This rearrangement joins TRBV5-4 to TRBJ1-2; no clear D. CDR1 and CDR2 (germline): SGHNT, YYREEE (reference sequence). The CDR3 consists of 13 residues. The V gene lost 2 bases and the J gene lost 2 bases, with 7 bases spanning the gap. The CDR3 region is CASSFTINYGYTF. CDR3 DNA: TGTGCCAGCAGCTTTACTATCAACTATGGCTACACCTTC.

V is TRBV2 and J is TRBJ2-1; 10 bases match TRBD2. The ends lost 6 bases at V and 4 bases at J; junction bases unmatched: 6. Germline V gene lookup returns CDR1 SNHLY and CDR2 FYNNEI. The CDR3 is 15 residues long. The CDR3, as DNA: TGTGCCAGCAGATACAGCGGGGGGGCGTACAATGAGCAGTTCTTC. Residues: CASRYSGGAYNEQFF.

The chain carries TRBV9 and TRBJ2-5; the D gene is possibly TRBD1 (5 bases). Trimming left V 3 bases short and J 5 bases short, with 14 bases between. Per the germline V gene, CDR1 is SGDLS and CDR2 is YYNGEE. CDR3 length: 14 residues. DNA for the CDR3: TGTGCCAGCAGCGGAACAGGTATTGGCGAGACCCAGTACTTC. Amino acid sequence: CASSGTGIGETQYF.

The chain is built from TRBV9 and TRBJ2-4; 8 positions agree with TRBD2. This CDR3 spans 14 amino acids. After removal of 3 bases from V and 7 bases from J, the junction contained 6 bases not matched to a gene. Germline V lookup: CDR1 SGDLS, CDR2 YYNGEE. CDR3 nucleotides: TGTGCCAGCAGCGGCGGGGGGCCGAGTAACATTCAGTACTTC. Translated: CASSGGGPSNIQYF.